This T cell receptor beta chain is from a study of T cell responses to AZD1222 COVID-19 vaccine. The study's findings and limits: Nearly half of spike-specific TCRs reportedly go after variant regions that carry no mutations. Only a handful of AZD1222 recipients, about six in all, had baseline seropositivity. Following two doses of AZD1222, Spike-specific TCR breadth and depth rose. Clonal diversity may have been underestimated in mostly white British donors.

Concerning this clone itself: Its antigen is as yet unknown.

V was clipped by 3 bases and J by 10 bases; unmatched bases: 8. CDR1 SEHNR and CDR2 FQNEAQ come from the germline V gene (reference sequence). The CDR3 totals 14 residues. Generated by immunoSEQ multiplex PCR, the TCRdb table keeps only in-frame clones and is missing some. In the table there are approximately 89,000 clones, approximately 90% of which are singletons. The chain combines TRBV7-9 with TRBJ2-1; 8 positions agree with TRBD2. The specimen comprised peripheral blood, sampled on day 0 of AZD1222 vaccination. The origin of this receptor is an adult in good health. As DNA, the CDR3 is TGTGCCAGCAGCTTCCAACGGGGGGGCAGGGAGCAGTTCTTC. Residues: CASSFQRGGREQFF. The whole variable domain, filled in from reference TRBV7-9 and TRBJ2-1, reads DTGVSQNPRHKITKRGQNVTFRCDPISEHNRLYWYRQTLGQGPEFLTYFQNEAQLEKSRLLSDRFSAERPKGSFSTLEIQRTEQGDSAMYLCASSFQRGGREQFFGPGTRLTVL.